These 23 T cell receptor beta chains share one sample of origin, sequenced in a study of identifying expanded T cells in peripheral blood. Profiled with immunoSEQ multiplex PCR; TCRdb holds only in-frame clones, not every one. The repertoire holds around 100,000 clones, with over 75% as singletons. What was sequenced was blood. These receptors were taken from a person aged 18-70 years in good health.

V gene TRBV5-1 combines with J gene TRBJ1-1, with 8 positions matching TRBD1. The CDR3 length is 14 residues. V dropped 3 bases and J dropped 6; count of bases not matched to a gene: 7. Germline V gene data show CDR1 as SGHRS and CDR2 as YFSETQ. CDR3 in amino acids: CASSSSDRGPEAFF. The DNA for the CDR3 is TGCGCCAGCAGCTCTAGTGACAGGGGCCCTGAAGCTTTCTTT. Full variable domain (outside the CDR3, taken from reference TRBV5-1 and TRBJ1-1): KAGVTQTPRYLIKTRGQQVTLSCSPISGHRSVSWYQQTPGQGLQFLFEYFSETQRNKGNFPGRFSGRQFSNSRSEMNVSTLELGDSALYLCASSSSDRGPEAFFGQGTRLTVV.

The rearrangement links TRBV19 to TRBJ1-5, with no clear D. Germline V gives CDR1 LNHDA, CDR2 SQIVND (reference sequence). Trimming left V 5 bases short and J 3 bases short, with 8 bases between. This CDR3 contains 13 residues. The DNA for the CDR3 is TGTGCCAGTAGTCCGGCGGACAATCAGCCCCAGCATTTT. Residues: CASSPADNQPQHF.

J is TRBJ1-4 and V is TRBV30, with D uncertain. Trimming stripped 3 bases from V and 0 bases from J, with 8 bases between. The CDR3 runs to 14 residues. Germline V gene lookup returns CDR1 GTSNPN and CDR2 SVGIG (reference sequence). CDR3 protein: CAWSRGTTNEKLFF. The CDR3 DNA reads as TGTGCCTGGAGCCGCGGGACAACTAATGAAAAACTGTTTTTT.

The CDR3: CASSLRLAPDTQYF. The CDR3 DNA follows: TGTGCCAGCAGCTTAAGGCTAGCGCCAGATACGCAGTATTTT. The chain carries TRBV11-2 and TRBJ2-3, with D maybe TRBD2 (6 bases). The V end was cut by 2 bases, the J end by 4 bases, with 10 bases between. The germline gives CDR1 SGHAT, CDR2 FQNNGV. The CDR3 contains 14 residues. The full variable domain, with the rest looked up from reference TRBV11-2 and TRBJ2-3, is EAGVAQSPRYKIIEKRQSVAFWCNPISGHATLYWYQQILGQGPKLLIQFQNNGVVDDSQLPKDRFSAERLKGVDSTLKIQPAKLEDSAVYLCASSLRLAPDTQYFGPGTRLTVL.

The chain couples TRBV19 to TRBJ2-2; unclear D gene. Trimming cost V 8 bases and J 0 bases, with 16 bases left between them. CDR3 size: 16 residues. The germline V gene encodes CDR1 LNHDA and CDR2 SQIVND (reference sequence). CDR3 amino acids: CASSPPRAPNTGELFF. CDR3 nucleotide sequence: TGTGCCAGTTCCCCTCCCCGAGCCCCGAACACCGGGGAGCTGTTTTTT.

The V and J genes are TRBV18 and TRBJ1-1; D uncertain. Per the germline V gene, CDR1 is KGHSH and CDR2 is LQKENI. V lost 3 bases and J 6 bases, leaving 14 bases between the germline ends. The CDR3 contains 14 residues. The CDR3 protein is CASSPGNRVSEAFF. The CDR3 nucleotides are TGTGCCAGCTCACCGGGGAATCGTGTATCTGAAGCTTTCTTT.

V and J are TRBV4-1 and TRBJ2-1; 8 positions agree with TRBD1. V dropped 2 bases and J dropped 5; count of bases not matched to a gene: 11. Germline V gives CDR1 MGHRA, CDR2 YSYEKL. The length of the CDR3 is 17 residues. CDR3 protein: CASSQPLRGRANNEQFF. CDR3 bases: TGCGCCAGCAGCCAACCCCTCAGGGGGCGCGCAAACAATGAGCAGTTCTTC.

This clone has just one count. The chain carries TRBV21-1 and TRBJ2-7; the table assigns TRBD1, which was not confirmed against the DNA. TRBV21-1 is assigned pseudogene status. The length of the CDR3 is 14 residues. The CDR3 DNA follows: TGTGCCAGCAGCAAATTAGGGACAGGGAACGAGCAGTACTTC. Its protein is CASSKLGTGNEQYF.

This clone was seen once. The V and J genes are TRBV27 and TRBJ1-6; weak D call: TRBD1 (5 bases). This CDR3 is built from 17 residues. Germline V lookup: CDR1 MNHEY, CDR2 SMNVEV (reference sequence). Trimming removed 5 bases at V and 0 bases at J, with 14 bases between. The CDR3 protein is CASSRWGRSSYNSPLHF. The CDR3 DNA follows: TGTGCCAGCAGTCGTTGGGGACGGAGCTCCTATAATTCACCCCTCCACTTT.

This clone has just one count. As DNA, the CDR3 is TGTGCCAGCTCTCCTCCGGGACAGCAACTGTTTTTT. Protein sequence: CASSPPGQQLFF. The genes are TRBV18 and TRBJ1-4, with 7 bases aligning to TRBD1. Germline CDR1 reads KGHSH; CDR2 reads LQKENI. The length of the CDR3 is 12 residues. V shed 6 bases and J 12 bases; nucleotides not matched to a gene: 7.

The chain joins TRBV2 to TRBJ1-5; TRBD1 aligns across 11 bases. V was clipped by 5 bases and J by 4 bases; unmatched bases: 10. The germline V gene encodes CDR1 SNHLY and CDR2 FYNNEI. The CDR3 consists of 17 residues. CDR3 DNA sequence: TGTGCCAGCAGTTCCCGAACCGGGACAGGGGGGAATCAGCCCCAGCATTTT. Translation: CASSSRTGTGGNQPQHF. Filled out from reference TRBV2 and TRBJ1-5, the complete variable domain reads EPEVTQTPSHQVTQMGQEVILRCVPISNHLYFYWYRQILGQKVEFLVSFYNNEISEKSEIFDDQFSVERPDGSNFTLKIRSTKLEDSAMYFCASSSRTGTGGNQPQHFGDGTRLSIL.

The V call is TRBV12-2, the J call TRBJ2-1; TRBD2 is the table's D call and was not checked against the DNA. TRBV12-2 is a pseudogene segment. This CDR3 has 16 amino acids. CDR3 DNA sequence: TGTGCAAGTCGCTTAGGGGGGGCTAGCGGGTCGGGTGAGCAGTTCTTC. Translated: CASRLGGASGSGEQFF.

The rearrangement joins TRBV12-5 to TRBJ2-5; 13 positions agree with TRBD2. CDR3 size: 17 residues. CDR1 is LGHNT and CDR2 is FRNRAP in the germline V gene. V was pared by 1 base and J by 3 bases, with 5 bases of the junction left unmatched. CDR3 sequence: CASGLGAGTSGEETQYF. The CDR3 DNA reads as TGTGCTAGTGGTTTGGGCGCCGGGACTAGCGGGGAAGAGACCCAGTACTTC.

V and J are TRBV7-2 and TRBJ1-1, with a possible D match to TRBD1 (5 bases). The V end lost 1 base, the J end lost 1 base, and 13 bases lay between the germline ends. Germline CDR1 reads SGHTA; CDR2 reads FQGNSA. The CDR3 runs to 16 residues. CDR3 nucleotide sequence: TGTGCCAGCAGCTTAGTGTTTTCGGGGGGGAACACTGAAGCTTTCTTT. Its protein is CASSLVFSGGNTEAFF.

This clone was recorded a few times. The chain is built from TRBV30 and TRBJ1-2, with 7 bases matching TRBD1. V lost 0 bases to trimming and J lost 14 bases; unmatched junction nucleotides: 6. The CDR3 spans 11 residues. Germline-derived CDR1 and CDR2 are GTSNPN and SVGIG (reference sequence). The CDR3 sequence: CAWSVQGRATF. The DNA for the CDR3 is TGTGCCTGGAGTGTACAGGGGAGGGCTACCTTC.

The gene calls are TRBV7-2 and TRBJ1-6; D is unclear. The V and J ends lost 1 base and 12 bases respectively, with 7 bases between them. CDR1 is SGHTA, CDR2 FQGNSA, per germline. CDR3 length: 12 amino acids. Here the CDR3 reads CASSLEAKPLHF. In DNA form, the CDR3 reads TGTGCCAGCAGCTTAGAAGCGAAACCCCTCCACTTT. The variable domain in full, completed from reference TRBV7-2 and TRBJ1-6, reads GAGVSQSPSNKVTEKGKDVELRCDPISGHTALYWYRQSLGQGLEFLIYFQGNSAPDKSGLPSDRFSAERTGGSVSTLTIQRTQQEDSAVYLCASSLEAKPLHFGNGTRLTVT.

The V and J genes are TRBV4-1 and TRBJ2-7; possibly TRBD2 for D (6 bases). Trimming stripped 5 bases from V and 4 bases from J, with 15 bases between. Germline lookup yields CDR1 MGHRA and CDR2 YSYEKL. This CDR3 is built from 14 residues. CDR3: CASSTTSSGYEQYF. In nucleotides, the CDR3 is TGCGCCAGCAGCACCACTAGCTCCGGTTACGAGCAGTACTTC.

In this sample, this clone turned up once. The chain has TRBV29-1 and TRBJ2-7, with D maybe TRBD1 (6 bases). Germline V gene lookup returns CDR1 SQVTM and CDR2 ANQGSEA. V lost 5 bases and J lost 2, with 10 bases in between. The CDR3 extends over 12 amino acids. CDR3 nucleotide sequence: TGCAGCGTTTACAGGGATCCCTACGAGCAGTACTTC. The encoded protein is CSVYRDPYEQYF.

This clone has just one count. In DNA form, the CDR3 reads TGTGCCAGTAGTCCGCTTTCTGGGACAGCTGAAGCTTTCTTT. Translating gives CASSPLSGTAEAFF. The J gene is TRBJ1-1, the V gene TRBV19, with 7 bases aligning to TRBD1. The length of the CDR3 is 14 residues. Germline assignment: CDR1 LNHDA and CDR2 SQIVND (reference sequence). V dropped 5 bases and J dropped 6; count of bases not matched to a gene: 9.

In this sample, this clone turned up many times. This chain uses TRBV6-5 with TRBJ2-1, with 11 bases that match TRBD2. V lost 5 bases, J lost 9 bases, and 9 bases stayed unmatched. The length of the CDR3 is 15 residues. Germline V gene sequence: CDR1 MNHEY, CDR2 SVGAGI. Here the CDR3 reads CASSLLAGGSGEQFF. In nucleotides, the CDR3 is TGTGCCAGCAGTCTGCTAGCGGGGGGTTCGGGTGAGCAGTTCTTC.

The chain recombines TRBV10-1 with TRBJ2-5, with TRBD1 identical over 9 bases. The assigned J gene may be wrong: the sequence end matches TRBJ2-7 better. This CDR3 region has 16 residues. In germline, CDR1 is WNHNN, CDR2 SYGVQD (reference sequence). The CDR3 sequence: CASSELPGQGTYEQYF. CDR3 coding DNA: TGCGCCAGCAGTGAGTTACCGGGACAGGGCACCTACGAGCAGTACTTC.

The chain joins TRBV4-1 to TRBJ2-1; TRBD1 or TRBD2 may be the D gene (6 bases each). Germline values: CDR1 MGHRA, CDR2 YSYEKL. This CDR3 is built from 22 residues. V was trimmed by 4 bases and J by 1 base, leaving 32 bases between them. CDR3 protein: CASSPSTARGWVGGRSYNEQFF. The CDR3 nucleotides read TGCGCCAGCAGCCCTAGCACGGCCCGTGGGTGGGTTGGGGGGCGATCCTACAATGAGCAGTTCTTC.

V is TRBV2 and J is TRBJ1-1; tentative D call: TRBD1 (6 bases). V lost 4 bases and J lost 5, with 14 bases in between. Germline CDR1 is SNHLY and CDR2 is FYNNEI. The CDR3 totals 14 residues. CDR3 sequence: CASSAQGPETEAFF. The CDR3 DNA is TGTGCCAGCAGTGCCCAGGGGCCGGAGACTGAAGCTTTCTTT.